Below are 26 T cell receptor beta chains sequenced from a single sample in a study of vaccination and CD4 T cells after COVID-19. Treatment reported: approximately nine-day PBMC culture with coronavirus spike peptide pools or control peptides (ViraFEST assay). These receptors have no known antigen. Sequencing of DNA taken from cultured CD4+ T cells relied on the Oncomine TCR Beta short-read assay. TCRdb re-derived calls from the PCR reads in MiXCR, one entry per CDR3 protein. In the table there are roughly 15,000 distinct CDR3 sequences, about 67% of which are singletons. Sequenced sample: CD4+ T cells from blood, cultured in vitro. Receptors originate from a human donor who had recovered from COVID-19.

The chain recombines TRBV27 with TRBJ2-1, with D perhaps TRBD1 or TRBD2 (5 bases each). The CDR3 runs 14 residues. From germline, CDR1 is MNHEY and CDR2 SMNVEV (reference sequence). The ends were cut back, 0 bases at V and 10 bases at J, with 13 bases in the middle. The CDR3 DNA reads TGTGCCAGCAGTTTATCCCCCTTGAGGGGAGAGCAGTTCTTC. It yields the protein CASSLSPLRGEQFF.

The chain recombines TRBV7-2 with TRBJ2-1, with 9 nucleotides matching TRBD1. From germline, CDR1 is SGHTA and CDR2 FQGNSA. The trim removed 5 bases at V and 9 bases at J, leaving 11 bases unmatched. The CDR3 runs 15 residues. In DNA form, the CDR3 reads TGTGCCAGCAGCCGAGACAGGGGGGCTAGGGGTGAGCAGTTCTTC. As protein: CASSRDRGARGEQFF.

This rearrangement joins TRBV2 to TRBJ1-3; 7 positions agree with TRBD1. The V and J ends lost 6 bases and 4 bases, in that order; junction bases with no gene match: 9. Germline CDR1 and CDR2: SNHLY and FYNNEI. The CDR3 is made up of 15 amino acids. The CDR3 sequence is CASRATGSRGNTIYF. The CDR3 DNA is TGTGCCAGCAGGGCGACAGGGTCCAGGGGAAACACCATATATTTT. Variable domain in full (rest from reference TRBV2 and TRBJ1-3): EPEVTQTPSHQVTQMGQEVILRCVPISNHLYFYWYRQILGQKVEFLVSFYNNEISEKSEIFDDQFSVERPDGSNFTLKIRSTKLEDSAMYFCASRATGSRGNTIYFGEGSWLTVV.

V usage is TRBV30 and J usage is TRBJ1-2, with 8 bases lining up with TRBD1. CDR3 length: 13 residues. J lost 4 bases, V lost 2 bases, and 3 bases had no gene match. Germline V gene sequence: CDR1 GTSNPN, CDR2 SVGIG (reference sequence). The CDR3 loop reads CAWSRDRPYGYTF. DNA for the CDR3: TGTGCCTGGAGTCGGGACAGGCCCTATGGCTACACCTTC.

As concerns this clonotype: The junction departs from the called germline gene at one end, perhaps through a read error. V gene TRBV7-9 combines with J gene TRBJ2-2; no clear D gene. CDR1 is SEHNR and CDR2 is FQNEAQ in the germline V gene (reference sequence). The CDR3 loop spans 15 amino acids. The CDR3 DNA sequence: TGTGCCAGCGGCTTTGATTGGCGCGACACCGGGGAGCTGTTTTTT. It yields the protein CASGFDWRDTGELFF.

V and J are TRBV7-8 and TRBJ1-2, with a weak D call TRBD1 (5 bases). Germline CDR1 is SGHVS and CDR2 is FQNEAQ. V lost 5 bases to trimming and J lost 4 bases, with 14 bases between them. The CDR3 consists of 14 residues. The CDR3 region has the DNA TGTGCCAGCAGCGTCGTAAGAGGGGCCTATGGCTACACCTTC. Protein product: CASSVVRGAYGYTF. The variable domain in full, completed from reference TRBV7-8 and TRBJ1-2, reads GAGVSQSPRYKVAKRGQDVALRCDPISGHVSLFWYQQALGQGPEFLTYFQNEAQLDKSGLPSDRFFAERPEGSVSTLKIQRTQQEDSAVYLCASSVVRGAYGYTFGSGTRLTVV.

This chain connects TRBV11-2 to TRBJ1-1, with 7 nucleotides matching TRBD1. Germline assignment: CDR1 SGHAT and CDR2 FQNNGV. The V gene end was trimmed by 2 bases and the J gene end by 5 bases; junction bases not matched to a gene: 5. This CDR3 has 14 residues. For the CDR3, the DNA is TGTGCCAGCAGCTTACAAGGGGGCGTTACTGAAGCTTTCTTT. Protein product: CASSLQGGVTEAFF.

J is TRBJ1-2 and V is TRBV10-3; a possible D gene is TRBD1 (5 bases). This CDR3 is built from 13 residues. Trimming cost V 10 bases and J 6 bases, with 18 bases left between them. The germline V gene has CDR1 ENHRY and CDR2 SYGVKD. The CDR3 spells CATNRDGGDGYTF. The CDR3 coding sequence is TGTGCCACCAACCGGGACGGGGGAGATGGCTACACCTTC.

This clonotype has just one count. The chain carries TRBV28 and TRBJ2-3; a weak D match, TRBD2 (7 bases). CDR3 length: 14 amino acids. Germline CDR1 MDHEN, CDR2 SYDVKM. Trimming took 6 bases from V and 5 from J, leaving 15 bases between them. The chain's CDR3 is CASRGAGDVDTQYF. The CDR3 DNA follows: TGTGCCAGCAGGGGGGCGGGAGACGTAGATACGCAGTATTTT.

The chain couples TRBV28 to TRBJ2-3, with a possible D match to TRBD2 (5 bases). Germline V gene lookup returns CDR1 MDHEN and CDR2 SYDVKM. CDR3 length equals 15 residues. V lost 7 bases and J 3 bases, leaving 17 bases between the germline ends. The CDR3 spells CASIPGGQRTDTQYF. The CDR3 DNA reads TGTGCCAGCATTCCCGGCGGGCAAAGGACAGATACGCAGTATTTT.

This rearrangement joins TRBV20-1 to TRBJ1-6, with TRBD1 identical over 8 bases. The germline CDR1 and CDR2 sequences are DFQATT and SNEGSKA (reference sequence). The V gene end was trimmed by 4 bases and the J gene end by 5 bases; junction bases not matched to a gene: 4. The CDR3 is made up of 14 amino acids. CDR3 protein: CSATRQGNNSPLHF. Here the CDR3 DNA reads TGCAGTGCTACCCGACAGGGGAATAATTCACCCCTCCACTTT.

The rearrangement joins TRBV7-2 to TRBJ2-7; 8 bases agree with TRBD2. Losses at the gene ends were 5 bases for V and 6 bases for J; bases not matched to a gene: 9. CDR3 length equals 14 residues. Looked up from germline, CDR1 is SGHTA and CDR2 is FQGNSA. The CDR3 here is CASSPNSGGSEQYF. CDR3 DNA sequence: TGTGCCAGCAGCCCAAATTCGGGAGGGAGCGAGCAGTACTTC.

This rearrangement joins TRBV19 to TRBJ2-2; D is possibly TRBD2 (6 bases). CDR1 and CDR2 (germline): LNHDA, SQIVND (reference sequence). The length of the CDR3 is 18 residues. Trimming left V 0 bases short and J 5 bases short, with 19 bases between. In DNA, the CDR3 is TGTGCCAGTAGTATAGATCGTCCGGGGGTCGGTTGGACCGGGGAGCTGTTTTTT. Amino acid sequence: CASSIDRPGVGWTGELFF.

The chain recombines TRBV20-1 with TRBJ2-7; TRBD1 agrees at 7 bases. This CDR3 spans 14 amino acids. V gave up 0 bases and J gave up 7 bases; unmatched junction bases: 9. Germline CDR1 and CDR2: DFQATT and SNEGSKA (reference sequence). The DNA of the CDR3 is TGCAGTGCTAGAGAACAGGGGCCCTCCCGGGAGCAGTACTTC. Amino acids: CSAREQGPSREQYF.

The DNA of the CDR3 is TGTGCCAGCAGCTTAGACCCGGGACAGGGATACGAGCAGTACTTC. Its translation: CASSLDPGQGYEQYF. The rearrangement uses TRBV7-3 and TRBJ2-7; 9 bases fit TRBD1. J was trimmed by 4 bases and V by 2 bases; bases with no gene match: 6. CDR1 is SGHTA and CDR2 is FQGTGA in the germline V gene. This CDR3 region has 15 residues.

CDR3 nucleotide sequence: TGTGCCAGCAGCTTGGGTGTCCTCGCAGATACGCAGTATTTT. This sequence encodes CASSLGVLADTQYF. The genes are TRBV7-2 and TRBJ2-3, with D unclear. This CDR3 is 14 amino acids long. The germline V and J ends were trimmed by 3 bases and 4 bases, with 11 bases remaining between them. Germline CDR1 reads SGHTA; CDR2 reads FQGNSA.

The CDR3 spells CASRYGNQPQHF. The CDR3 DNA follows: TGTGCCAGCAGGTACGGTAATCAGCCCCAGCATTTT. The chain combines TRBV27 with TRBJ1-5; D not certain. Germline CDR1 reads MNHEY; CDR2 reads SMNVEV (reference sequence). There are 12 residues in the CDR3. Deletions cut 6 bases from V and 4 bases from J, with 7 bases between.

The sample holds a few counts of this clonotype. DNA for the CDR3: TGCAGTGCTAGTCCCGGCGCTGGCGGGGAGCTGTTTTTT. Protein product: CSASPGAGGELFF. The chain carries TRBV20-1 and TRBJ2-2; no clear D. The CDR3 contains 13 residues. Germline V gene data show CDR1 as DFQATT and CDR2 as SNEGSKA (reference sequence). Trimming stripped 3 bases from V and 7 bases from J, with 12 bases between.

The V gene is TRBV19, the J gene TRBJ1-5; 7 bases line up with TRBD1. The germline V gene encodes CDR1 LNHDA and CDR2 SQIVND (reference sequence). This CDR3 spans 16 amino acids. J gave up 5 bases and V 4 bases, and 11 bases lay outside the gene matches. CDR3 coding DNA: TGTGCCAGTAGTAGGGCTCCAGGGGGATGGGATCAGCCCCAGCATTTT. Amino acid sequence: CASSRAPGGWDQPQHF.

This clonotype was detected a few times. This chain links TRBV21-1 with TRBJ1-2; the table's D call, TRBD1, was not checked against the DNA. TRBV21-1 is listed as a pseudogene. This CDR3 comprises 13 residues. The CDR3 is CASSKRGDYGYTF. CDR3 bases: TGTGCCAGCAGCAAAAGGGGAGACTATGGCTACACCTTC.

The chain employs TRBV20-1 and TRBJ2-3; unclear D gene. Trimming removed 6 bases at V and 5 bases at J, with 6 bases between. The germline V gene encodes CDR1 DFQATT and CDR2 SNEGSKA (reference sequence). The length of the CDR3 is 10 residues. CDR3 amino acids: CSALKDTQYF. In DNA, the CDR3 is TGCAGTGCCCTGAAAGATACGCAGTATTTT.

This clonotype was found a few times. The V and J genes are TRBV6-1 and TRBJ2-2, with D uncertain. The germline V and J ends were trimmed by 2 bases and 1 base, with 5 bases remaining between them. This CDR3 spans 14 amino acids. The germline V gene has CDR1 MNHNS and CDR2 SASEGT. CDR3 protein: CASSELRNTGELFF. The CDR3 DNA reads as TGTGCCAGCAGTGAATTGCGGAACACCGGGGAGCTGTTTTTT.

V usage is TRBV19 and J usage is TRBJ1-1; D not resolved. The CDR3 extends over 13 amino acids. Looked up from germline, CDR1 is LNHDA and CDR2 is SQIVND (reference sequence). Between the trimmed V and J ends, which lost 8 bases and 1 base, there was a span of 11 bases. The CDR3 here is CASDNTQNTEAFF. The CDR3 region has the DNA TGTGCCAGTGATAACACACAGAACACTGAAGCTTTCTTT.

The CDR3 region is CASSAQSGWTDTQYF. For the CDR3, the DNA is TGTGCCAGCAGTGCCCAGTCGGGGTGGACAGATACGCAGTATTTT. The rearrangement uses TRBV6-1 and TRBJ2-3; possible D gene TRBD2, 5 bases. V lost 4 bases to trimming and J lost 3 bases, with 14 bases between them. Per the germline V gene, CDR1 is MNHNS and CDR2 is SASEGT. The CDR3 runs 15 residues.

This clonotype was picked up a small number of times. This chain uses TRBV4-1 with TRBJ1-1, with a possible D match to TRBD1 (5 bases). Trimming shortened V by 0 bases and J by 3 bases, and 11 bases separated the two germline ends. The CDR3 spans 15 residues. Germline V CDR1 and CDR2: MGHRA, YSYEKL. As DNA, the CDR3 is TGCGCCAGCAGCCAAGATCCCAGAGGGGACACTGAAGCTTTCTTT. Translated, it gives CASSQDPRGDTEAFF.

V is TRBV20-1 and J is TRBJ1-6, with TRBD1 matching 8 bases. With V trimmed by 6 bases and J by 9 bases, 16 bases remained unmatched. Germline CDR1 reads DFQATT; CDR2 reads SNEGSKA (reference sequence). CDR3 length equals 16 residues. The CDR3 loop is CSAPKGQGAGISPLHF. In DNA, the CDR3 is TGCAGTGCGCCGAAGGGGCAGGGGGCAGGGATTTCACCCCTCCACTTT.